This T cell receptor (beta chain) is from a study of blood T cell repertoires in COVID-19. Across the whole study: Samples taken during acute and convalescent COVID-19 were collected in the United States, Italy and Spain. From T cells, B-cell-depleted T cells, or PBMCs came the material, which was cDNA or gDNA.

Authors' processing steps: From reference gene primer amplification, estimates of nucleated cell counts were derived. Using immunoSEQ multiplex PCR, the repertoire was profiled, and TCRdb retains in-frame clones only, with some absent. D and trimming were read from the DNA, whereas the V and J calls and clone size are those reported in that table. In the table there are some 97,000 clones, about nine tenths of which are singletons. This clonotype was obtained from a man in his sixties with acute or convalescent COVID-19. The sample consisted of peripheral blood.

This chain's CDR3 is CASSSDRGEQFF. Written as DNA, the CDR3 is TGTGCCAGCAGTTCGGACAGGGGGGAGCAGTTCTTC. The genes are TRBV12-3 or TRBV12-4 and TRBJ2-1, with 10 bases fitting TRBD1. J gave up 10 bases and V 4 bases, and 1 base lay outside the gene matches. CDR3 length equals 12 residues.